The clone carrying this TCR beta chain was recorded once. The sample is drawn from a study of cytomegalovirus exposure and HLA in healthy donors. With 60 Vbeta and 13 Jbeta primers, the PCR was carried out. TCRdb's table, derived via immunoSEQ multiplex PCR, lists solely in-frame clones and lacks some. The table has some 140,000 clones, 73% seen once. From germline, CDR1 is SGHTS and CDR2 YDEGEE. V lost 4 bases and J lost 0; bases outside the gene matches: 18. The CDR3 covers 19 residues. Healthy people donating bone marrow made up the donors. At the time of sampling, donors were nominally healthy, though unrecorded immune exposures were likely.

The rearrangement joins TRBV5-8 to TRBJ2-5; 7 nucleotides match TRBD1. Material: PBMCs. This receptor was obtained from a woman aged 40 to 55 in good health and CMV-seronegative. CDR3 DNA: TGTGCCAGCAGCCTCTTTGTGGCCGAAAACAGGGGAAACCAAGAGACCCAGTACTTC. It translates to CASSLFVAENRGNQETQYF.